These 17 T cell receptor beta chains originate from one sample sequenced in a study of beta chain features in type 1 diabetes. Findings of the study overall: Type 1 diabetes patients showed a moderate but significant shortening of TCRB CDR3s in all four CD4+ subsets.

All of the isolated RNA was reverse transcribed, so expressed TCRB transcripts were sequenced. Only in-frame clones appear in the TCRdb table, and some are missing; sequencing was by immunoSEQ multiplex PCR. The table includes around 690,000 clones, about an eighth detected once. These receptors have no identified antigens. Sequencing used naive CD4+ T cells from blood. These receptors all come from a young man with type 1 diabetes.

This clone has a handful of counts. The chain couples TRBV27 to TRBJ1-5, with a weak D call TRBD1 (5 bases). CDR1 MNHEY and CDR2 SMNVEV come from the germline V gene (reference sequence). This CDR3 is built from 13 residues. V dropped 8 bases and J dropped 5 bases, with 13 bases sitting between them. CDR3 sequence reads: CASQRDRDQPQHF. The CDR3 DNA is TGTGCCAGCCAAAGGGACCGAGATCAGCCCCAGCATTTT.

This clone was found a few times. Other DNA sequences within the sample encode an identical CDR3. This chain joins TRBV4-3 and TRBJ2-2, with no clear D. CDR1 and CDR2 (germline): LGHNA, YSLEER. Trimming took 1 base from V and 4 from J, leaving 7 bases between them. The CDR3 consists of 14 residues. CDR3 residues: CASSQVAGTGELFF. Written as DNA, the CDR3 is TGCGCCAGCAGCCAAGTGGCAGGCACCGGGGAGCTGTTTTTT.

The chain couples TRBV29-1 to TRBJ2-6, with D perhaps matching TRBD1 or TRBD2 (5 bases each). Trimming left V 6 bases short and J 1 base short, with 10 bases between. This CDR3 comprises 14 residues. The germline CDR1 and CDR2 sequences are SQVTM and ANQGSEA. CDR3 sequence reads: CSVTGLSGANVLTF. As DNA, the CDR3 is TGCAGCGTGACGGGGCTTTCTGGGGCCAACGTCCTGACTTTC. Full variable domain (rest looked up from reference TRBV29-1 and TRBJ2-6): SAVISQKPSRDICQRGTSLTIQCQVDSQVTMMFWYRQQPGQSLTLIATANQGSEATYESGFVIDKFPISRPNLTFSTLTVSNMSPEDSSIYLCSVTGLSGANVLTFGAGSRLTVL.

J is TRBJ2-2 and V is TRBV6-1, with D perhaps matching TRBD1 (6 bases). This CDR3 has 14 residues. With 6 bases removed from V and 4 bases from J, the gap between germline ends came to 12 bases. Germline V CDR1 and CDR2: MNHNS, SASEGT. The CDR3 sequence is CASRLPGVTGELFF. CDR3 nucleotides: TGTGCCAGCAGACTTCCAGGGGTCACCGGGGAGCTGTTTTTT.

The gene calls are TRBV4-3 and TRBJ1-2; the D is unclear. V dropped 0 bases and J dropped 8 bases, with 10 bases sitting between them. The CDR3 spans 13 residues. Germline V gives CDR1 LGHNA, CDR2 YSLEER. CDR3 nucleotides: TGCGCCAGCAGCCAAGAAGGGTACGGCGGCTACACCTTC. This encodes CASSQEGYGGYTF.

On this clone: The sample contains more than one DNA sequence encoding this CDR3. The CDR3 bases are TGTGCCAGCAGCCCCCGGACTAGCGGTCAAGAGACCCAGTACTTC. Protein: CASSPRTSGQETQYF. The chain has TRBV7-2 and TRBJ2-5; 10 bases are shared with TRBD2. Per the germline V gene, CDR1 is SGHTA and CDR2 is FQGNSA. Trimming removed 5 bases from V and 2 bases from J; junction bases left unmatched: 5. This CDR3 comprises 15 residues.

This chain uses TRBV19 with TRBJ1-2; the D is unclear. V lost 9 bases, J lost 6 bases, and 11 bases lay in between. The CDR3 totals 11 residues. From germline, CDR1 is LNHDA and CDR2 SQIVND (reference sequence). The CDR3 spells CASRSYNGYTF. The CDR3 DNA reads TGTGCCAGCCGGAGTTATAATGGCTACACCTTC. Based on the CDR3 plus reference TRBV19 and TRBJ1-2, the full variable domain is DGGITQSPKYLFRKEGQNVTLSCEQNLNHDAMYWYRQDPGQGLRLIYYSQIVNDFQKGDIAEGYSVSREKKESFPLTVTSAQKNPTAFYLCASRSYNGYTFGSGTRLTVV.

In its sample, this clone was seen a few times. The J gene is TRBJ2-5, the V gene TRBV25-1; a possible D gene is TRBD1 (7 bases). The CDR3 has 15 residues. V lost 0 bases to trimming and J lost 4 bases, with 12 bases between them. CDR1 is MGHDK and CDR2 is SYGVNS in the germline V gene. Written as DNA, the CDR3 is TGTGCCAGCAGTGAATACAGGGGGGTGGCAGAGACCCAGTACTTC. Residues: CASSEYRGVAETQYF.

There are a few counts of this clone. This rearrangement joins TRBV19 to TRBJ2-7; D not certain. The CDR3 spans 16 residues. Germline V CDR1 and CDR2: LNHDA, SQIVND (reference sequence). Trimming took 3 bases from V and 3 from J, leaving 18 bases between them. Written as DNA, the CDR3 is TGTGCCAGTAGTATTGTTGGGCAGGCTCTCTTCTACGAGCAGTACTTC. This encodes CASSIVGQALFYEQYF.

This chain links TRBV4-1 with TRBJ1-4; D might be TRBD1 (5 bases). This CDR3 contains 16 residues. From germline, CDR1 is MGHRA and CDR2 YSYEKL. V lost 1 base and J 8 bases, leaving 17 bases between the germline ends. In DNA form, the CDR3 reads TGCGCCAGCAGCCAAGGGTCGGGTCAGGAGGGGGAAAAACTGTTTTTT. Translating it yields CASSQGSGQEGEKLFF.

In this sample, this clone turned up a few times. The chain recombines TRBV5-1 with TRBJ2-2, with D maybe TRBD2 (5 bases). The CDR3 runs 15 residues. The germline V and J ends were trimmed by 2 bases and 2 bases, with 10 bases remaining between them. Germline CDR1 reads SGHRS; CDR2 reads YFSETQ. DNA for the CDR3: TGCGCCAGCAGCTTTCAAGGAGGAAACACCGGGGAGCTGTTTTTT. It codes for CASSFQGGNTGELFF.

V gene TRBV7-9 combines with J gene TRBJ2-7; 9 nucleotides align to TRBD2. Germline lookup yields CDR1 SEHNR and CDR2 FQNEAQ (reference sequence). With V trimmed by 5 bases and J by 6 bases, 5 bases remained unmatched. The CDR3 has 13 amino acids. The CDR3 sequence: CASSGPAGGEQYF. CDR3 sequence (DNA): TGTGCCAGCAGCGGCCCAGCGGGGGGCGAGCAGTACTTC.

The chain is built from TRBV5-1 and TRBJ2-3; 10 positions agree with TRBD2. Per germline, CDR1 SGHRS and CDR2 YFSETQ. With 2 bases clipped from V and 0 bases from J, the junction kept 3 bases outside the gene matches. The CDR3 totals 16 residues. The CDR3 coding sequence is TGCGCCAGCAGCTTAATACTAGCGGGGAGCACAGATACGCAGTATTTT. It yields the protein CASSLILAGSTDTQYF.

The genes are TRBV6-5 and TRBJ1-2; a possible D gene is TRBD1 (5 bases). The CDR3 covers 15 residues. The ends were cut back, 7 bases at V and 5 bases at J, with 20 bases in the middle. CDR1 is MNHEY, CDR2 SVGAGI, per germline. CDR3 coding DNA: TGTGCCAGCATTCCACTGGGGACGGCCGTATATGGCTACACCTTC. Translated: CASIPLGTAVYGYTF.

V is TRBV7-2 and J is TRBJ2-5; the D call may be TRBD1 or TRBD2 (5 bases each). V lost 4 bases, J lost 4 bases, and 10 bases lay in between. The germline CDR1 and CDR2 sequences are SGHTA and FQGNSA. The CDR3 spans 13 residues. This chain's CDR3 is CASSSRGGETQYF. The CDR3 DNA reads TGTGCCAGCAGCTCCCGGGGCGGAGAGACCCAGTACTTC.

This clone was recorded a few times. The chain couples TRBV25-1 to TRBJ1-2; D is perhaps TRBD1 (6 bases). This CDR3 has 14 amino acids. V was pared by 5 bases and J by 8 bases, with 18 bases between. From germline, CDR1 is MGHDK and CDR2 SYGVNS. The CDR3 loop is CASSPPGGGQGYTF. For the CDR3, the DNA is TGTGCCAGCAGTCCCCCTGGGGGGGGCCAGGGCTACACCTTC.

The genes are TRBV4-3 and TRBJ2-6, with D possibly being TRBD2 (5 bases). From germline, CDR1 is LGHNA and CDR2 YSLEER. The CDR3 extends over 20 amino acids. The V and J ends lost 0 bases and 0 bases respectively, with 18 bases between them. DNA for the CDR3: TGCGCCAGCAGCCAAGATATGGTAGGACGGGATATCTCTGGGGCCAACGTCCTGACTTTC. Translating gives CASSQDMVGRDISGANVLTF.